This T cell receptor beta chain derives from a study of shared clonotypes between healthy human individuals. Study-level background: A couple of women and a few men aged 18 to 49 made up the donors. Per-donor plates numbered three CD4 naive, three CD4 memory, two CD8 naive and one CD8 memory.

This clone came up once. Its specificity is not known. Findings of the study overall: Collection of samples was limited to blood; tissue repertoires likely differ.

In germline, CDR1 is MDHEN, CDR2 SYDVKM. The V end was cut by 2 bases, the J end by 4 bases, with 17 bases between. The CDR3 is 16 residues long. This table comes from immunoSEQ multiplex PCR, and its TCRdb copy is limited to in-frame clones, with some not included. The repertoire includes about 600,000 clones, more than 95% of them detected once, and less than 0.065% sits in the top ten. This chain joins TRBV28 and TRBJ1-2; D perhaps matches TRBD1 (6 bases). This receptor was obtained from a woman aged 25-40 years in good health. The sample consisted of naive CD4+ T cells sorted from blood. Subset of the sample: CD45RA+ positively selected. CDR3 region: CASSLGSGAGSYGYTF. The CDR3 DNA follows: TGTGCCAGCAGTTTAGGTTCAGGGGCAGGATCCTATGGCTACACCTTC.